The rows below give T cell receptor beta chains drawn from one sample of a study of shared clonotypes between healthy human individuals. Method: immunoSEQ multiplex PCR; TCRdb's copy keeps in-frame clones and lacks some. The sample has approximately 2.1 million clones; over 90% are singletons. Sequencing was carried out using naive CD4+ T cells from PBMCs. Every receptor here comes from a man aged 18 to 35 in good health. Some clones in this sample may be carry-over from other donors' samples. The CDR3 runs from the conserved cysteine through the conserved F or W. A D gene is named only where the DNA matches it firmly. Clone size is stated in some rows and not others, as once, few, many or a class when expanded.

j_call clone_size d_call v_call cdr3_aa cdr3_nt
TRBJ2-7 - - TRBV19 CASSIHKTYEQYF TGTGCCAGTAGTATTCACAAAACCTACGAGCAGTACTTC
TRBJ2-7 - TRBD2 TRBV27 CASRRASGISYEQYF TGTGCCAGCCGCCGAGCTAGCGGGATTTCCTACGAGCAGTACTTC
TRBJ2-3 - - TRBV5-1 CASSKDPSDTQYF TGCGCCAGCAGCAAGGACCCCTCGGATACGCAGTATTTT
TRBJ1-1 few TRBD1 TRBV7-2 CASSLGTGDTEAFF TGTGCCAGCAGCTTAGGGACAGGGGACACTGAAGCTTTCTTT
TRBJ2-7 - TRBD2 TRBV5-3 CARSLVASGPYEQYF TGTGCCAGAAGCTTGGTCGCTAGCGGGCCCTACGAGCAGTACTTC
TRBJ1-6 - - TRBV7-8 CASRGEEVSPLHF TGTGCCAGCAGGGGGGAGGAGGTTTCACCCCTCCACTTT
TRBJ2-7 - TRBD1 TRBV19 CASSPGQGDEQYF TGTGCCAGTAGTCCGGGACAGGGAGACGAGCAGTACTTC
TRBJ2-3 - TRBD2 TRBV6-5 CASSSGTRGTDTQYF TGTGCCAGCAGCTCCGGGACTAGGGGCACAGATACGCAGTATTTT
TRBJ1-3 - TRBD1 TRBV27 CASSFAGGWDTIYF TGTGCCAGCAGTTTTGCAGGGGGCTGGGACACCATATATTTT
TRBJ2-1 - TRBD2 TRBV9 CATHPGASGKPVNEQFF TGTGCCACCCACCCAGGGGCTAGCGGGAAGCCGGTCAATGAGCAGTTCTTC
TRBJ2-7 - - TRBV18 CASSPRADPGYEQYF TGTGCCAGCTCACCACGGGCGGACCCCGGTTACGAGCAGTACTTC
TRBJ2-7 - - TRBV28 CASGSLEQYF TGTGCCAGCGGTTCTTTGGAGCAGTACTTC
TRBJ2-3 - TRBD2 TRBV7-3 CASSPLTGGLTDTQYF TGTGCCAGCAGCCCTCTCACGGGAGGACTCACAGATACGCAGTATTTT